The source of this T cell receptor (beta chain) is a study of cytomegalovirus exposure and HLA in healthy donors. About the research overall: The approximately 120 validation repertoires and the approximately 700 first-cohort repertoires shared a platform, a later analysis reported. Points from the study as a whole: Reportedly, cytomegalovirus status was diagnosed with high sensitivity and specificity. Later, an analysis found that TCR clusters from the first cohort tended to co-occur in the roughly 110 validation repertoires. The study designated some 180 TCR beta chains cytomegalovirus-associated.

Remarks on this clone: What it binds is not known.

Germline CDR1 is MNHEY and CDR2 is SMNVEV (reference sequence). The length of the CDR3 is 15 residues. V gave up 3 bases and J gave up 5 bases; unmatched junction bases: 8. The table came from immunoSEQ multiplex PCR; TCRdb's copy has only in-frame clones and leaves some out. This sample has roughly 200,000 clones, with more than 75% found just once. The chain employs TRBV27 and TRBJ2-7, with 9 bases lining up with TRBD1. This clonotype originated in a man between 25 and 39 years old in good health and CMV-seropositive. Sequencing used PBMCs. CDR3 sequence: CASSFGGTGYNEQYF. The CDR3 DNA reads as TGTGCCAGCAGTTTCGGCGGGACAGGGTACAACGAGCAGTACTTC.